This passage covers 13 T cell receptor beta chains from one sample sequenced in a study of response to subunit inactivated influenza vaccine. A single record per CDR3 protein comes from TCRdb applying MiXCR to the RT-PCR reads. This sample carries fewer than 800,000 distinct CDR3 sequences, around 14% of them seen once, and the ten largest clones take around 10%. The material sequenced was PBMCs from blood, taken about 13 days after vaccination. These receptors all come from a man aged 45-65 years who received an inactivated influenza vaccine.

This clonotype was detected only a few times. The V gene is TRBV29-1, the J gene TRBJ1-1; no firm D call. V lost 5 bases, J lost 0 bases, and 7 bases lay in between. The CDR3 consists of 12 residues. Looked up from germline, CDR1 is SQVTM and CDR2 is ANQGSEA. The CDR3 is CSVHGLNTEAFF. In DNA form, the CDR3 reads TGCAGCGTTCACGGCCTGAACACTGAAGCTTTCTTT.

The J gene is TRBJ2-1, the V gene TRBV7-9; 7 bases align to TRBD1. The V and J ends lost 4 bases and 8 bases, in that order; junction bases with no gene match: 11. The germline V gene has CDR1 SEHNR and CDR2 FQNEAQ (reference sequence). This CDR3 is built from 15 residues. DNA of the CDR3: TGTGCCAGCAGCTCGAACCGGGACAGCTTCGATGAGCAGTTCTTC. Encoded protein: CASSSNRDSFDEQFF.

V is TRBV10-2 and J is TRBJ2-2, with unresolved D. The CDR3 has 14 amino acids. Germline V gene lookup returns CDR1 WSHSY and CDR2 SAAADI. Between the trimmed V and J ends, which lost 5 bases and 4 bases, there was a span of 11 bases. Written as DNA, the CDR3 is TGCGCCAGCAGTCAGGAGCATGGCACCGGGGAGCTGTTTTTT. This gives the protein CASSQEHGTGELFF.

The CDR3 protein is CASSPKKGEETQYF. CDR3 bases: TGTGCCAGCAGCCCAAAGAAGGGAGAAGAGACCCAGTACTTC. The V gene is TRBV9, the J gene TRBJ2-5, with TRBD2 as a possible D gene (5 bases). The germline V and J ends were trimmed by 4 bases and 3 bases, with 13 bases remaining between them. The germline V gene has CDR1 SGDLS and CDR2 YYNGEE. This CDR3 has 14 amino acids.

This rearrangement joins TRBV12-3 or TRBV12-4 to TRBJ2-1, with TRBD2 matching over 14 bases. The CDR3 is 18 amino acids. Trimming took 3 bases from V and 7 from J; bases not matched to a gene: 11. CDR3 amino acids: CASSLESLGLAGANEQFF. The CDR3 region has the DNA TGTGCCAGCAGTTTGGAATCATTGGGACTAGCGGGAGCAAATGAGCAGTTCTTC.

This clonotype was seen only a few times. The genes are TRBV7-2 and TRBJ2-1; no definite D call. The germline CDR1 and CDR2 sequences are SGHTA and FQGNSA. The CDR3 is 15 amino acids. V lost 6 bases, J lost 1 base, and 13 bases lay in between. The chain's CDR3 is CASREDAQSYNEQFF. In DNA form, the CDR3 reads TGTGCCAGCAGAGAGGACGCTCAATCCTACAATGAGCAGTTCTTC.

The chain carries TRBV12-3 or TRBV12-4 and TRBJ2-2, with D maybe TRBD1 (6 bases). The V end lost 3 bases, the J end lost 4 bases, and 12 bases lay between the germline ends. The CDR3 covers 15 residues. CDR3 in DNA: TGTGCCAGCAGTTTGTCAGGGGCTAGCACCGGGGAGCTGTTTTTT. It encodes CASSLSGASTGELFF.

This clonotype has more than one count but fewer than ten. This chain joins TRBV6-2 or TRBV6-3 and TRBJ1-1; D might be TRBD1 (5 bases). Germline V gene lookup returns CDR1 MNHEY and CDR2 SVGEGT. V was clipped by 8 bases and J by 1 base, with 20 bases between them. CDR3 length equals 16 residues. This CDR3 reads CASSGFRPQGNTEAFF. The CDR3 DNA reads as TGTGCCAGCTCGGGGTTCCGACCCCAGGGGAACACTGAAGCTTTCTTT.

The rearrangement joins TRBV7-9 to TRBJ2-5; 8 positions match TRBD1. V shed 5 bases and J 6 bases; nucleotides not matched to a gene: 8. CDR1 and CDR2 from the germline V gene are SEHNR and FQNEAQ (reference sequence). This CDR3 contains 14 residues. CDR3 sequence (DNA): TGTGCCAGCAGCAGCGGACAGGGTTGGAAGACCCAGTACTTC. Its translation: CASSSGQGWKTQYF.

CDR3 region: CASSLRAIPKANYGYTF. CDR3 DNA: TGTGCCAGCTCACTCAGGGCGATACCCAAAGCTAACTATGGCTACACCTTC. The chain carries TRBV6-1 and TRBJ1-2, with a weak D call TRBD1 (5 bases). The CDR3 totals 17 residues. CDR1 is MNHNS, CDR2 SASEGT, per germline. Trimming removed 8 bases at V and 0 bases at J, with 22 bases between.

The chain recombines TRBV6-5 with TRBJ2-1, with 8 bases matching TRBD1. Trimming cost V 0 bases and J 10 bases; bases outside gene matches: 11. CDR3 size: 16 residues. The V gene's germline CDR1 is MNHEY and CDR2 SVGAGI. The CDR3: CASSYSIGQGYDEQFF. DNA for the CDR3: TGTGCCAGCAGTTACTCTATCGGACAGGGTTATGACGAGCAGTTCTTC.

This clonotype has a handful of counts. The chain's CDR3 is CATSEGGTDGETQYF. The CDR3 DNA sequence: TGTGCCACCAGTGAAGGTGGGACGGACGGCGAGACCCAGTACTTC. The gene calls are TRBV24-1 and TRBJ2-5; tentatively, D is TRBD1 or TRBD2 (5 bases each). The V and J ends lost 4 bases and 5 bases respectively, with 16 bases between them. This CDR3 has 15 residues. Germline-derived CDR1 and CDR2 are KGHDR and SFDVKD.

This clonotype was observed many times. The chain is built from TRBV5-1 and TRBJ2-7, with TRBD2 matching 12 bases. Losses at the gene ends were 0 bases for V and 1 base for J; bases not matched to a gene: 2. CDR1 and CDR2 from the germline V gene are SGHRS and YFSETQ. This CDR3 region has 16 residues. The CDR3 region is CASSLGTSGISYEQYF. CDR3 coding DNA: TGCGCCAGCAGCTTGGGGACTAGCGGGATTTCCTACGAGCAGTACTTC.